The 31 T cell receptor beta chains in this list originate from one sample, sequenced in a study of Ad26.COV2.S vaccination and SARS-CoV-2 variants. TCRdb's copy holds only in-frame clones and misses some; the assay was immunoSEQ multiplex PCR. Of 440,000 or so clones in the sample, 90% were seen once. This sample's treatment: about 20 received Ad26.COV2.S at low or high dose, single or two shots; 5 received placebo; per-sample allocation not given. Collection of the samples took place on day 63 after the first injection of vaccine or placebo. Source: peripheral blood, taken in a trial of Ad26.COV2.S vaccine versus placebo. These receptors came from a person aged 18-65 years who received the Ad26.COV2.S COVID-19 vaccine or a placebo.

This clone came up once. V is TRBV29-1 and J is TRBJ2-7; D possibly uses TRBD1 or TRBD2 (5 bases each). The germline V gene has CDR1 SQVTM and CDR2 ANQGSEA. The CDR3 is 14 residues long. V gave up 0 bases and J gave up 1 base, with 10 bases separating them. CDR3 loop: CSVEDRDRSYEQYF. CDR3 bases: TGCAGCGTTGAAGACAGGGACCGATCCTACGAGCAGTACTTC.

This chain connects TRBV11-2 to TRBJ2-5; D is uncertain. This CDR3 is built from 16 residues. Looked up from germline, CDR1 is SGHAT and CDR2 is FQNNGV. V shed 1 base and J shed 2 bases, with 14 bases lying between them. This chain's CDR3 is CASSLGGDLGQETQYF. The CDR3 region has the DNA TGTGCCAGCAGCTTAGGTGGGGATCTAGGGCAAGAGACCCAGTACTTC.

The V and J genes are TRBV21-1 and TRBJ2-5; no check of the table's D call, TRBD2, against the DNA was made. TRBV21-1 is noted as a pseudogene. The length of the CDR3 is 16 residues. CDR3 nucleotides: TGTGCCAGCAGCAAAAACAAGGGCGGGGGCCAAGAGACCCAGTACTTC. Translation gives CASSKNKGGGQETQYF.

The CDR3 spells CASSPTLAGAIAEQFF. The CDR3 coding sequence is TGTGCCAGCTCACCCACGCTAGCGGGCGCCATTGCCGAGCAGTTCTTC. The rearrangement uses TRBV18 and TRBJ2-1, with 8 bases matching TRBD2. The CDR3 extends over 16 amino acids. V shed 3 bases and J 10 bases; nucleotides not matched to a gene: 14. The V gene's germline CDR1 is KGHSH and CDR2 LQKENI.

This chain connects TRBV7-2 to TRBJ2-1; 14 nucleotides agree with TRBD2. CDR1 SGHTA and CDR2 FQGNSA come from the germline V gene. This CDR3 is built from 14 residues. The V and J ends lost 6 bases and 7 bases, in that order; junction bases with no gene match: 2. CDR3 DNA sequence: TGTGCCAGCAGGCGGACTAGCGGGAGGAATGAGCAGTTCTTC. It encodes CASRRTSGRNEQFF.

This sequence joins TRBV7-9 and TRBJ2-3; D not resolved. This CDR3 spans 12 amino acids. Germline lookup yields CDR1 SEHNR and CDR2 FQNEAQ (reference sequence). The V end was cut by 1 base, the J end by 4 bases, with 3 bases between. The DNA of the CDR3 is TGTGCCAGCAGCTTAGAACCAGATACGCAGTATTTT. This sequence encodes CASSLEPDTQYF.

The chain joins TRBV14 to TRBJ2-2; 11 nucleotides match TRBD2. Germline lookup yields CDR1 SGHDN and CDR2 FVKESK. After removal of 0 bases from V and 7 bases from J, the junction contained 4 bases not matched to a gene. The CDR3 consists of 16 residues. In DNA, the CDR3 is TGTGCCAGCAGCCAAGAACTAGCGGGAGCGGGCGGGGAGCTGTTTTTT. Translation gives CASSQELAGAGGELFF.

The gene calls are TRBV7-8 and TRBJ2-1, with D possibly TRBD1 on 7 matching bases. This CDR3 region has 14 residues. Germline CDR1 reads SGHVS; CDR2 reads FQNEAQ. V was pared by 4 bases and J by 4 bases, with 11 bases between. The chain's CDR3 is CASSSQGGYNEQFF. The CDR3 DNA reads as TGTGCCAGCAGCTCCCAGGGGGGATACAATGAGCAGTTCTTC.

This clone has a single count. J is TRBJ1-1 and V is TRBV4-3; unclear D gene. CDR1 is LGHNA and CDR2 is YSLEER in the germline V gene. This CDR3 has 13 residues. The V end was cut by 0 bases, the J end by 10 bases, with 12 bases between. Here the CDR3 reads CASSQDFVGAAFF. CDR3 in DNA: TGCGCCAGCAGCCAAGATTTTGTCGGTGCAGCTTTCTTT.

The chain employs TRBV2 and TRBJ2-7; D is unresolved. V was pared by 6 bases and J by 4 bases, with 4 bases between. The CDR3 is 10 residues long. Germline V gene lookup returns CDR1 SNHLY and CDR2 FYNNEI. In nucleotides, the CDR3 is TGTGCCAGCAGCGGATACGAGCAGTACTTC. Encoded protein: CASSGYEQYF.

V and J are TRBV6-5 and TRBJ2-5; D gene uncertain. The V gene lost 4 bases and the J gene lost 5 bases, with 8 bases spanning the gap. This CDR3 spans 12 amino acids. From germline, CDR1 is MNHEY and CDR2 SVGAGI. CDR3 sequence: CASSLQQETQYF. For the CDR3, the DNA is TGTGCCAGCAGTTTGCAGCAGGAGACCCAGTACTTC.

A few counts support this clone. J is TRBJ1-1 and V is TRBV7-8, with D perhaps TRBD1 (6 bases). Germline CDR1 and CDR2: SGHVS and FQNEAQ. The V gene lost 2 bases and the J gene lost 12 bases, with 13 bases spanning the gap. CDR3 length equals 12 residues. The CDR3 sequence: CASSLWSGVTFF. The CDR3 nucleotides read TGTGCCAGCAGCTTATGGTCAGGGGTAACTTTCTTT.

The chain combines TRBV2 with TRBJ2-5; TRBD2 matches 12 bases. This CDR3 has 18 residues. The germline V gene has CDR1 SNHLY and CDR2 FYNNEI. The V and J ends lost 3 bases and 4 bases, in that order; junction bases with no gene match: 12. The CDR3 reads CASSDKLEASGRGETQYF. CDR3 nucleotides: TGTGCCAGCAGTGATAAACTGGAGGCTAGCGGGAGGGGAGAGACCCAGTACTTC. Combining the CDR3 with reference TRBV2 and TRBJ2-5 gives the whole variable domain EPEVTQTPSHQVTQMGQEVILRCVPISNHLYFYWYRQILGQKVEFLVSFYNNEISEKSEIFDDQFSVERPDGSNFTLKIRSTKLEDSAMYFCASSDKLEASGRGETQYFGPGTRLLVL.

CDR3 in amino acids: CSVGHTTAYGYTF. The CDR3 region has the DNA TGCAGCGTTGGACACACGACAGCGTATGGCTACACCTTC. The chain recombines TRBV29-1 with TRBJ1-2; the D gene is possibly TRBD1 (5 bases). Per the germline V gene, CDR1 is SQVTM and CDR2 is ANQGSEA. The germline V and J ends were trimmed by 4 bases and 5 bases, with 14 bases remaining between them. CDR3 length equals 13 residues.

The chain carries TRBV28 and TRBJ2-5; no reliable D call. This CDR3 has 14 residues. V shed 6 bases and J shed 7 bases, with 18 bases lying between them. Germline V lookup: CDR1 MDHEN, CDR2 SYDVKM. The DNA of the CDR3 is TGTGCCAGCAGCCGAAGTCGGATACGCCGGACCCAGTACTTC. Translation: CASSRSRIRRTQYF.

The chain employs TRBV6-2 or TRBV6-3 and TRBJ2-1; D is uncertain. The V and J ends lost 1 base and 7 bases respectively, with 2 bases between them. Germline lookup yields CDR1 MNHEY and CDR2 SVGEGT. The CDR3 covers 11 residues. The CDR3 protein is CASSYWNEQFF. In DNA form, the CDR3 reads TGTGCCAGCAGTTACTGGAATGAGCAGTTCTTC.

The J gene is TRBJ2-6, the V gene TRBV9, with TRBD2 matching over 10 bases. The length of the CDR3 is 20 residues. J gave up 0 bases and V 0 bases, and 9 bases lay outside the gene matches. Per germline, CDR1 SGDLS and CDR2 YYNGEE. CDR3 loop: CASSVVGTSVEFSGANVLTF. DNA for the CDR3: TGTGCCAGCAGCGTAGTTGGGACTAGCGTCGAATTCTCTGGGGCCAACGTCCTGACTTTC. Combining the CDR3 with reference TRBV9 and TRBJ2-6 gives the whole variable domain DSGVTQTPKHLITATGQRVTLRCSPRSGDLSVYWYQQSLDQGLQFLIQYYNGEERAKGNILERFSAQQFPDLHSELNLSSLELGDSALYFCASSVVGTSVEFSGANVLTFGAGSRLTVL.

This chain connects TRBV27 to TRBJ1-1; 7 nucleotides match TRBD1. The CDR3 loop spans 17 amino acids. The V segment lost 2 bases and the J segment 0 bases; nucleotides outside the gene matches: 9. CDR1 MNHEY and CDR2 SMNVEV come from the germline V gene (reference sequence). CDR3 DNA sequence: TGTGCCAGCAGTTTAGGACCGACAGGGACCATGAACACTGAAGCTTTCTTT. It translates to CASSLGPTGTMNTEAFF.

CDR3 residues: CSAPRGQGALDTQYF. CDR3 bases: TGCAGCGCACCCCGGGGACAGGGGGCGCTGGATACGCAGTATTTT. The chain carries TRBV29-1 and TRBJ2-3; 12 bases fit TRBD1. V was clipped by 7 bases and J by 6 bases; unmatched bases: 11. Germline V gives CDR1 SQVTM, CDR2 ANQGSEA. The CDR3 runs 15 residues.

This CDR3 reads CASSTGTGDNEQFF. The CDR3 nucleotides read TGTGCCAGCAGCACCGGGACAGGGGACAATGAGCAGTTCTTC. V is TRBV11-3 and J is TRBJ2-1; TRBD1 matches at 10 bases. Germline trimming cut 5 bases from V and 5 bases from J; bases unmatched to any gene: 3. Per germline, CDR1 SGHNT and CDR2 YENEEA. The CDR3 runs 14 residues.

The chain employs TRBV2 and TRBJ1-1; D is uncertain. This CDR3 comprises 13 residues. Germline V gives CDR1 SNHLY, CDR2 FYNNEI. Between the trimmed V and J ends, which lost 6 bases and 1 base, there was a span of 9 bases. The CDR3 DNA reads TGTGCCAGCAGCGTGGACTCGAACACTGAAGCTTTCTTT. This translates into CASSVDSNTEAFF.

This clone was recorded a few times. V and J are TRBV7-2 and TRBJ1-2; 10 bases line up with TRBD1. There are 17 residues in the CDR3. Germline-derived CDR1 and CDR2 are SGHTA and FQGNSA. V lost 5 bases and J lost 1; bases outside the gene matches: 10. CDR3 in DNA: TGTGCCAGCAGCACCACCGGGACAGGGGCAATTAACTATGGCTACACCTTC. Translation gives CASSTTGTGAINYGYTF. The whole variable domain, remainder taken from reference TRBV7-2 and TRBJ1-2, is GAGVSQSPSNKVTEKGKDVELRCDPISGHTALYWYRQSLGQGLEFLIYFQGNSAPDKSGLPSDRFSAERTGGSVSTLTIQRTQQEDSAVYLCASSTTGTGAINYGYTFGSGTRLTVV.

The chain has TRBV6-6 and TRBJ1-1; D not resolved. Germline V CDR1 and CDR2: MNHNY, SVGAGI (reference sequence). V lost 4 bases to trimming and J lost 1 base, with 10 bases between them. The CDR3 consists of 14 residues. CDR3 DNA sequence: TGTGCCAGCAGTTTTTCCGGGAAGAACACTGAAGCTTTCTTT. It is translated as CASSFSGKNTEAFF.

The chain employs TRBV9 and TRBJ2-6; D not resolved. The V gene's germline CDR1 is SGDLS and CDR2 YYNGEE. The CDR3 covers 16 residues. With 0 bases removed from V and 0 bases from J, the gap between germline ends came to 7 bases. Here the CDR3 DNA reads TGTGCCAGCAGCGTAGACCGATACTCTGGGGCCAACGTCCTGACTTTC. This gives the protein CASSVDRYSGANVLTF.

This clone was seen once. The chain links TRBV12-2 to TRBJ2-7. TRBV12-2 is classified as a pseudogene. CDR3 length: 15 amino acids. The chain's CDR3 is CASRLDLGHSYEQYF. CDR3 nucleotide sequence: TGTGCAAGTCGCCTGGACCTAGGCCACTCCTACGAGCAGTACTTC.

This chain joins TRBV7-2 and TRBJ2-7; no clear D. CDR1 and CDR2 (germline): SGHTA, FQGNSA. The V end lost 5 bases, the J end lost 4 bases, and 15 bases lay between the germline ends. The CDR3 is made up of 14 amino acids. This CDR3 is CASSPTLQSYEQYF. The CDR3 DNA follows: TGTGCCAGCAGCCCAACCTTACAGTCATACGAGCAGTACTTC.

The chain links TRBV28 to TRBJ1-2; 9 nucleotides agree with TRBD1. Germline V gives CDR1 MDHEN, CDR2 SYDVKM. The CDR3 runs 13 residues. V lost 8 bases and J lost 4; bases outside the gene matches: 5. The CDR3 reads CASEQGAIYGYTF. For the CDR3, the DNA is TGTGCCAGCGAACAGGGGGCTATCTATGGCTACACCTTC.

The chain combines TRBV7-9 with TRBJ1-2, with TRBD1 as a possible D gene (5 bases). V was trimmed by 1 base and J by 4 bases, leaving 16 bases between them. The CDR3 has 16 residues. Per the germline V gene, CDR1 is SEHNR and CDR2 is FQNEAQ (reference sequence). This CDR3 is CASSLGSQGGGYGYTF. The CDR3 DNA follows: TGTGCCAGCAGCTTAGGTTCCCAGGGAGGAGGCTATGGCTACACCTTC.

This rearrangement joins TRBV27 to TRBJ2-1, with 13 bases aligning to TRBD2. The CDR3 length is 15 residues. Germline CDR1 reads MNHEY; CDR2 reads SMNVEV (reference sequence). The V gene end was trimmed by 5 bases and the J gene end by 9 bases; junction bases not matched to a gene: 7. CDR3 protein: CASSRGLAGPSEQFF. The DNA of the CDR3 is TGTGCCAGCAGTCGGGGACTAGCGGGACCAAGTGAGCAGTTCTTC.

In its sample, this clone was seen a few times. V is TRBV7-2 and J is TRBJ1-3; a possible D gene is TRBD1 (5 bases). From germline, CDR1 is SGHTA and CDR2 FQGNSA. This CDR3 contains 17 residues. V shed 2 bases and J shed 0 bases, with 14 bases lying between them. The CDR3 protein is CASSLSSGRGSGNTIYF. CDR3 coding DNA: TGTGCCAGCAGCTTATCCTCAGGAAGGGGCTCTGGAAACACCATATATTTT.

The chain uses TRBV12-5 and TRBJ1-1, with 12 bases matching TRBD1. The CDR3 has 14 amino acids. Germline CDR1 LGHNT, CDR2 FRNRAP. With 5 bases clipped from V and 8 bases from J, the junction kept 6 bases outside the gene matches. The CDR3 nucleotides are TGTGCTAGTGGTCCTGGGACAGGGGGCACCGAAGCTTTCTTT. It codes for CASGPGTGGTEAFF.